This T cell receptor beta chain is drawn from a study of CD8+ T cells in alopecia areata. Findings of the study overall: Resident alphabeta T-cell populations of normal skin are likewise subject to sequencing in scalp samples. In patients, TCRs were shared less clearly than in mice, and HLA may possibly be involved.

cDNA prepared by RNA extraction and subsequent reverse transcription served as the template for sequencing. Here immunoSEQ multiplex PCR was the method, and the copy in TCRdb shows in-frame clones only, minus some. This table has 95,000 to 150,000 clones, about 51% appearing once. V lost 0 bases, J lost 5 bases, and 4 bases lay in between. In germline, CDR1 is SGDLS, CDR2 YYNGEE. The CDR3 is made up of 12 amino acids. Regarding this clone: What it recognizes is unknown.

The TCR was taken from a human donor with alopecia areata. The chain combines TRBV9 with TRBJ2-3, with D uncertain. Sequencing used NKG2D-low CD8+ T cells sorted from blood. CDR3 nucleotides: TGTGCCAGCAGCGTAGCCGAAGATACGCAGTATTTT. The encoded protein is CASSVAEDTQYF.